This T cell receptor (beta chain) was observed in a study of cytomegalovirus exposure and HLA in healthy donors. Overall study context: Early release data held about 92 million unique TCRs from HLA-typed donors. General study findings and limits: Highly shared sequence variants in one cluster were likely a sequencing artifact. Presence/absence comparisons presumed near-even sequencing depth among donors. Previous analysis showed most TCR beta V segments were productive about 87% or about 30% of the time.

In the case of this clone: Its antigen is still unknown.

V lost 6 bases, J lost 2 bases, and 8 bases lay in between. The CDR3 spans 11 residues. Germline CDR1 SQVTM, CDR2 ANQGSEA. This PCR relied on a set of 60 Vbeta primers and 13 Jbeta primers. Some clones are missing from TCRdb's copy, which holds only in-frame ones; the method was immunoSEQ multiplex PCR. The repertoire holds 80,000 to 95,000 clones, with approximately 57% as singletons. This receptor was identified in a woman aged 30 to 39 in good health and CMV-seronegative. The sample was PBMCs. This chain uses TRBV29-1 with TRBJ2-7, with D hard to call. The CDR3 DNA follows: TGCAGCGTGAACACCGCCTACGAGCAGTACTTC. Translated, it gives CSVNTAYEQYF.